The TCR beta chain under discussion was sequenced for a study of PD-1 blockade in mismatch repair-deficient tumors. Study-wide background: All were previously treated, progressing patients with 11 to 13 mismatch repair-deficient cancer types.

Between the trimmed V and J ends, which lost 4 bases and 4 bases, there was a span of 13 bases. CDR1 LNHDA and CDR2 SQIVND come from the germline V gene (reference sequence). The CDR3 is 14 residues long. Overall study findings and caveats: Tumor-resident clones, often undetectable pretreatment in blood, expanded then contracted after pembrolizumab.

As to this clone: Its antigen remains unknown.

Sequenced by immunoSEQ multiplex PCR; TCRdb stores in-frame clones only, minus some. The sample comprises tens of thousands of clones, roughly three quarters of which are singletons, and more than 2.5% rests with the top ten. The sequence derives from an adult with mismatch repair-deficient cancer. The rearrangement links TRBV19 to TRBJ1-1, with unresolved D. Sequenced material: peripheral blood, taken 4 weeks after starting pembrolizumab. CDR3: CASSTPGQITEAFF. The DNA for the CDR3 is TGTGCCAGTAGTACTCCGGGCCAGATCACTGAAGCTTTCTTT. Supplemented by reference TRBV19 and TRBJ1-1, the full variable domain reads DGGITQSPKYLFRKEGQNVTLSCEQNLNHDAMYWYRQDPGQGLRLIYYSQIVNDFQKGDIAEGYSVSREKKESFPLTVTSAQKNPTAFYLCASSTPGQITEAFFGQGTRLTVV.